This TCR beta chain was obtained from a study of blood T cell repertoires in COVID-19. On the study more broadly: Samples representing acute and convalescent COVID-19 were sourced from the United States, Italy and Spain. The cDNA or gDNA used as material had been derived from T cells, B-cell-depleted T cells, or PBMCs.

How the authors handled the data: How many nucleated cells were present was estimated from reference gene primer amplification. Generated by immunoSEQ multiplex PCR, the TCRdb table keeps only in-frame clones and is missing some. That table supplies the V and J calls and clone size; D and trimming were determined from the DNA. The sample holds about 210,000 clones, more than 75% seen once. V lost 0 bases to trimming and J lost 9 bases, with 13 bases between them. Germline CDR1 SGHRS, CDR2 YFSETQ. The CDR3 spans 14 residues. Sequencing was done on a sample of peripheral blood. This chain uses TRBV5-1 with TRBJ2-1; D perhaps matches TRBD2 (6 bases). This TCR came from a woman aged 40 to 50 with acute or convalescent COVID-19. The CDR3 reads CASSLVEGGGEQFF. CDR3 nucleotides: TGCGCCAGCAGCTTGGTCGAGGGAGGCGGTGAGCAGTTCTTC.